This T cell receptor beta chain was retrieved from a study of control samples from healthy donors and cancer patients. The CDR3 is made up of 17 amino acids. Germline CDR1 KGHDR, CDR2 SFDVKD. The trim removed 4 bases at V and 3 bases at J, leaving 6 bases unmatched. This clone was picked up a small number of times. Other DNA sequences in the sample encode the same CDR3. Libraries were prepared by immunoSEQ multiplex PCR; TCRdb keeps only in-frame clonotypes and omits some of them. The table has approximately 170,000 clones, roughly nine tenths seen once. Sample: blood. The chain couples TRBV24-1 to TRBJ2-2, with TRBD2 matching 11 bases. The TCR was taken from a woman aged 25-40 years in good health. CDR3 residues: CATSDLTSGGDTGELFF. CDR3 sequence (DNA): TGTGCCACCAGTGACCTCACTAGCGGGGGAGACACCGGGGAGCTGTTTTTT.